These 28 T cell receptor beta chains came from one sample sequenced in a study of cytomegalovirus exposure and HLA in healthy donors (TCRdb year 2017). The library was prepared using the immunoSEQ multiplex PCR assay. The multiplex PCR relied on a mix of 60 forward primers for TCR Vbeta segments and 13 reverse primers for TCR Jbeta segments. In its TCRdb copy, this immuneACCESS table keeps in-frame sequences only and misses some clones. Where compared with another copy, unresolved V genes explain less than half of these, and the others have no known cause. The sample profile shows approximately 110,000 clones; about 80% of them were found once. The ten biggest clones cover over 8% of the sample. The sequencing sample was made of PBMCs. These receptors came from a man aged 35 to 55 in good health and CMV-seropositive.

About this clone: The sample has other DNA sequences that encode this CDR3 too. The V and J genes are TRBV11-3 and TRBJ2-7, with 8 bases that match TRBD1. Germline trimming cut 1 base from V and 4 bases from J; bases unmatched to any gene: 3. CDR1 SGHNT and CDR2 YENEEA come from the germline V gene. CDR3 size: 14 residues. The CDR3 DNA is TGTGCCAGCAGCTTAGGGGGGACAGGATACGAGCAGTACTTC. This codes for CASSLGGTGYEQYF.

In DNA form, the CDR3 reads TGTGCCAGTAGTATAGCAGGGGACACTGAAGCTTTCTTT. Amino acid sequence: CASSIAGDTEAFF. The V call is TRBV19, the J call TRBJ1-1; D may be TRBD1 (6 bases). Per the germline V gene, CDR1 is LNHDA and CDR2 is SQIVND (reference sequence). The CDR3 loop spans 13 amino acids. The ends were cut back, 1 base at V and 3 bases at J, with 6 bases in the middle.

In this sample, this clone turned up once. The chain has TRBV7-9 and TRBJ2-7, with 7 bases lining up with TRBD1. The CDR3 is made up of 15 amino acids. Germline V CDR1 and CDR2: SEHNR, FQNEAQ (reference sequence). The junction had 6 bases not matched to a gene; V was cut back by 1 base and J by 3 bases. The CDR3 sequence: CASSLGQGPNYEQYF. CDR3 nucleotides: TGTGCCAGCAGCTTAGGACAGGGCCCAAACTACGAGCAGTACTTC.

As to this clone: This specimen includes other DNA sequences encoding the same CDR3. The chain combines TRBV7-9 with TRBJ1-6, with 8 nucleotides matching TRBD1. V was pared by 5 bases and J by 6 bases, with 3 bases of the junction left unmatched. Germline V gene data show CDR1 as SEHNR and CDR2 as FQNEAQ (reference sequence). This CDR3 region has 14 residues. This chain's CDR3 is CASSQDRGNSPLHF. CDR3 sequence (DNA): TGTGCCAGCAGCCAAGACAGGGGTAATTCACCCCTCCACTTT. Combining the CDR3 with reference TRBV7-9 and TRBJ1-6 gives the whole variable domain DTGVSQNPRHKITKRGQNVTFRCDPISEHNRLYWYRQTLGQGPEFLTYFQNEAQLEKSRLLSDRFSAERPKGSFSTLEIQRTEQGDSAMYLCASSQDRGNSPLHFGNGTRLTVT.

The chain combines TRBV27 with TRBJ2-7, with 8 bases that match TRBD2. J gave up 4 bases and V 2 bases, and 4 bases lay outside the gene matches. Per the germline V gene, CDR1 is MNHEY and CDR2 is SMNVEV (reference sequence). This CDR3 is 14 amino acids long. The DNA for the CDR3 is TGTGCCAGCAGTTTAGCGGGGGGCGCTTACGAGCAGTACTTC. Protein sequence: CASSLAGGAYEQYF.

The chain couples TRBV2 to TRBJ2-7; 8 nucleotides agree with TRBD2. Germline V lookup: CDR1 SNHLY, CDR2 FYNNEI. The ends lost 5 bases at V and 0 bases at J; junction bases unmatched: 6. The CDR3 covers 15 residues. CDR3 residues: CASSRGLAGSYEQYF. CDR3 bases: TGTGCCAGCAGTCGCGGCCTAGCGGGCTCCTACGAGCAGTACTTC. Full variable domain (rest looked up from reference TRBV2 and TRBJ2-7): EPEVTQTPSHQVTQMGQEVILRCVPISNHLYFYWYRQILGQKVEFLVSFYNNEISEKSEIFDDQFSVERPDGSNFTLKIRSTKLEDSAMYFCASSRGLAGSYEQYFGPGTRLTVT.

V and J are TRBV7-3 and TRBJ2-1; the D gene is possibly TRBD1 (5 bases). The germline V and J ends were trimmed by 4 bases and 7 bases, with 17 bases remaining between them. The CDR3 runs to 15 residues. Germline CDR1 and CDR2: SGHTA and FQGTGA. The CDR3 nucleotides read TGTGCCAGCAGCTCGCCAGTAGGGGCGAAGAATGAGCAGTTCTTC. Encoded protein: CASSSPVGAKNEQFF.

The chain couples TRBV30 to TRBJ2-5; D might be TRBD1 (5 bases). V lost 7 bases to trimming and J lost 2 bases, with 11 bases between them. This CDR3 is built from 12 residues. CDR1 and CDR2 from the germline V gene are GTSNPN and SVGIG (reference sequence). The CDR3 loop is CALTVLQETQYF. As DNA, the CDR3 is TGTGCCTTGACAGTCTTACAAGAGACCCAGTACTTC.

Written as DNA, the CDR3 is TGTGCCAGCAGCTTCCGCACTAGCGGAATCTACAATGAGCAGTTCTTC. This codes for CASSFRTSGIYNEQFF. V usage is TRBV11-3 and J usage is TRBJ2-1; TRBD2 matches 8 bases. CDR1 and CDR2 (germline): SGHNT, YENEEA. The CDR3 contains 16 residues. Trimming cost V 3 bases and J 3 bases; bases outside gene matches: 7.

This clone was counted only a few times. The CDR3 here is CASSQDGRADTEAFF. The CDR3 region has the DNA TGTGCCAGCAGCCAAGACGGCAGGGCTGACACTGAAGCTTTCTTT. The chain links TRBV4-2 to TRBJ1-1; D might be TRBD1 (5 bases). V lost 0 bases and J 3 bases, leaving 11 bases between the germline ends. The V gene's germline CDR1 is LGHNA and CDR2 YNFKEQ. The CDR3 sequence is 15 residues long.

This clone was counted a single time. The genes are TRBV7-2 and TRBJ1-6; the D gene is possibly TRBD1 (6 bases). CDR1 is SGHTA and CDR2 is FQGNSA in the germline V gene. V gave up 0 bases and J gave up 10 bases, with 13 bases separating them. This CDR3 contains 15 residues. The DNA for the CDR3 is TGTGCCAGCAGCTTAGCCGGACAGATCCCCTCACCCCTCCACTTT. It codes for CASSLAGQIPSPLHF.

The V call is TRBV6-5, the J call TRBJ1-1; the match to TRBD1 covers 7 bases. Germline V gene lookup returns CDR1 MNHEY and CDR2 SVGAGI. This CDR3 has 13 residues. Trimming cost V 6 bases and J 4 bases; bases outside gene matches: 5. The CDR3 loop reads CASSQGGGTEAFF. The DNA of the CDR3 is TGTGCCAGCAGCCAGGGGGGTGGCACTGAAGCTTTCTTT.

This chain connects TRBV5-6 to TRBJ2-1, with TRBD2 identical over 11 bases. This CDR3 is 15 amino acids long. The V segment lost 0 bases and the J segment 6 bases; nucleotides outside the gene matches: 2. From germline, CDR1 is SGHDT and CDR2 YYEEEE. The CDR3 nucleotides read TGTGCCAGCAGCTTGGGTCTAGCGGGGGGCAATGAGCAGTTCTTC. Residues: CASSLGLAGGNEQFF.

The chain carries TRBV28 and TRBJ2-2; D gene uncertain. Germline V CDR1 and CDR2: MDHEN, SYDVKM. V gave up 4 bases and J gave up 4 bases, with 7 bases separating them. The CDR3 runs to 13 residues. The CDR3 DNA sequence: TGTGCCAGCAGTTCGTCTACCACCGGGGAGCTGTTTTTT. Translation gives CASSSSTTGELFF.

This sequence joins TRBV5-5 and TRBJ2-7; D is uncertain. The CDR3 consists of 13 residues. Trimming stripped 1 base from V and 1 base from J, with 6 bases between. Looked up from germline, CDR1 is SGHKS and CDR2 is YYEKEE (reference sequence). Here the CDR3 reads CASSLTASYEQYF. As DNA, the CDR3 is TGTGCCAGCAGCTTGACAGCTTCCTACGAGCAGTACTTC.

V is TRBV29-1 and J is TRBJ2-7, with D tentatively TRBD2 (5 bases). Germline CDR1 and CDR2: SQVTM and ANQGSEA. The ends were cut back, 0 bases at V and 0 bases at J, with 9 bases in the middle. There are 14 residues in the CDR3. The chain's CDR3 is CSVEDFGDSYEQYF. CDR3 nucleotides: TGCAGCGTTGAAGATTTCGGGGACTCCTACGAGCAGTACTTC.

This rearrangement joins TRBV6-5 to TRBJ2-7; 8 positions match TRBD1. J gave up 2 bases and V 7 bases, and 10 bases lay outside the gene matches. Germline CDR1 MNHEY, CDR2 SVGAGI. This CDR3 region has 15 residues. The CDR3 loop reads CASTKQGASTYEQYF. For the CDR3, the DNA is TGTGCCAGCACCAAGCAGGGGGCTTCGACCTACGAGCAGTACTTC.

J is TRBJ1-3 and V is TRBV28; TRBD1 aligns across 9 bases. The V gene's germline CDR1 is MDHEN and CDR2 SYDVKM. The CDR3 runs 16 residues. The V segment lost 5 bases and the J segment 1 base; nucleotides outside the gene matches: 6. CDR3 protein: CASSLVGTGSGNTIYF. CDR3 DNA sequence: TGTGCCAGCAGTCTCGTGGGGACAGGGTCTGGAAACACCATATATTTT.

The chain recombines TRBV7-9 with TRBJ1-2; 10 bases map to TRBD1. V trimming: 1 base; J trimming: 4 bases; junction bases outside the gene matches: 6. The CDR3 is made up of 16 amino acids. Germline CDR1 and CDR2: SEHNR and FQNEAQ (reference sequence). The chain's CDR3 is CASSLGTGTGVYGYTF. The CDR3 DNA reads TGTGCCAGCAGCTTAGGAACGGGGACAGGGGTCTATGGCTACACCTTC.

Note on this clone: The same CDR3 also results from other DNA sequences found in this sample. The chain has TRBV29-1 and TRBJ2-5; unclear D gene. This CDR3 has 12 residues. Trimming stripped 4 bases from V and 1 base from J, with 7 bases between. Germline loops: CDR1 SQVTM, CDR2 ANQGSEA. As DNA, the CDR3 is TGCAGCGTTGCTACAGCCCAAGAGACCCAGTACTTC. It specifies CSVATAQETQYF.

The V call is TRBV2, the J call TRBJ1-4; D not resolved. Trimming removed 6 bases at V and 8 bases at J, with 13 bases between. From germline, CDR1 is SNHLY and CDR2 FYNNEI. This CDR3 spans 13 amino acids. The CDR3 DNA is TGTGCCAGCAGCCTCCGGGTCAACGAAAAACTGTTTTTT. It specifies CASSLRVNEKLFF.

V usage is TRBV18 and J usage is TRBJ1-4; D perhaps matches TRBD1 (5 bases). The germline V gene encodes CDR1 KGHSH and CDR2 LQKENI. Trimming removed 4 bases from V and 6 bases from J, with 12 bases in between. The CDR3 sequence is 14 residues long. The CDR3 sequence: CASSRTSPDEKLFF. The CDR3 region has the DNA TGTGCCAGCTCACGGACAAGTCCGGATGAAAAACTGTTTTTT.

The chain combines TRBV28 with TRBJ1-1; 7 bases align to TRBD1. The V segment lost 3 bases and the J segment 3 bases; nucleotides outside the gene matches: 7. CDR1 is MDHEN, CDR2 SYDVKM, per germline. CDR3 length equals 15 residues. The CDR3 sequence is CASSLVQGRHTEAFF. CDR3 in DNA: TGTGCCAGCAGTTTGGTACAGGGGCGGCACACTGAAGCTTTCTTT.

For this clone: This may arise from a read error, as a much more abundant clone is one base away. This rearrangement joins TRBV5-6 to TRBJ1-1; D may be TRBD1 (5 bases). The CDR3 is 13 residues long. The germline V gene encodes CDR1 SGHDT and CDR2 YYEEEE. V was shortened by 4 bases and J by 1 base, with 8 bases between the two germline ends. This CDR3 reads CASSPGGNTEAFF. The CDR3 DNA reads as TGTGCCAGCAGCCCGGGGGGGAACACTGAAGCTTTCTTT.

This rearrangement joins TRBV5-1 to TRBJ2-2, with D possibly TRBD1 on 5 matching bases. Germline CDR1 and CDR2: SGHRS and YFSETQ. Trimming cost V 4 bases and J 3 bases, with 7 bases left between them. The CDR3 spans 13 residues. The CDR3 coding sequence is TGCGCCAGCAGCCCAGGGTACACCGGGGAGCTGTTTTTT. As protein: CASSPGYTGELFF. Full variable domain (outside the CDR3, taken from reference TRBV5-1 and TRBJ2-2): KAGVTQTPRYLIKTRGQQVTLSCSPISGHRSVSWYQQTPGQGLQFLFEYFSETQRNKGNFPGRFSGRQFSNSRSEMNVSTLELGDSALYLCASSPGYTGELFFGEGSRLTVL.

This clone has only a few counts. The V gene is TRBV7-2, the J gene TRBJ2-3, with 10 positions matching TRBD2. J was trimmed by 6 bases and V by 3 bases; bases with no gene match: 3. CDR1 and CDR2 from the germline V gene are SGHTA and FQGNSA. The CDR3 has 14 residues. CDR3 protein: CASSLRAGGDTQYF. CDR3 nucleotide sequence: TGTGCCAGCAGCTTGAGAGCGGGAGGGGATACGCAGTATTTT.

The rearrangement links TRBV5-4 to TRBJ2-7, with a possible D match to TRBD1 (6 bases). This CDR3 spans 14 amino acids. The germline V gene has CDR1 SGHNT and CDR2 YYREEE (reference sequence). V dropped 2 bases and J dropped 0 bases, with 9 bases sitting between them. The CDR3 loop is CASSFDRSSYEQYF. CDR3 bases: TGTGCCAGCAGCTTTGACAGGAGCTCCTACGAGCAGTACTTC.

This clone has a handful of counts. This rearrangement joins TRBV28 to TRBJ1-3; TRBD1 might be the D (6 bases). CDR3 length: 12 residues. The V gene's germline CDR1 is MDHEN and CDR2 SYDVKM. This CDR3 is CGSTGPGNTIYF. CDR3 DNA sequence: TGTGGATCAACAGGGCCTGGAAACACCATATATTTT.